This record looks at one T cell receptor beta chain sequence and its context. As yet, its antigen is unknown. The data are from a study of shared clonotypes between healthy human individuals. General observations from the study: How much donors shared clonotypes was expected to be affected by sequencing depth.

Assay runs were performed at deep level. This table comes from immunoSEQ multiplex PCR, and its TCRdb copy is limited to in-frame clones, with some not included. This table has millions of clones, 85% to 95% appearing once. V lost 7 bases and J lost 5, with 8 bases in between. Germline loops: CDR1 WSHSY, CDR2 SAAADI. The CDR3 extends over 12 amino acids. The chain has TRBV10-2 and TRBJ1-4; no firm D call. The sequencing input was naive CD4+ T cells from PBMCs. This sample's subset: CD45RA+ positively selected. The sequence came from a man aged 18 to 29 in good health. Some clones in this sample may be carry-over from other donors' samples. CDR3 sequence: CASTDTNEKLFF. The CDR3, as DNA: TGCGCCAGCACCGACACGAATGAAAAACTGTTTTTT.